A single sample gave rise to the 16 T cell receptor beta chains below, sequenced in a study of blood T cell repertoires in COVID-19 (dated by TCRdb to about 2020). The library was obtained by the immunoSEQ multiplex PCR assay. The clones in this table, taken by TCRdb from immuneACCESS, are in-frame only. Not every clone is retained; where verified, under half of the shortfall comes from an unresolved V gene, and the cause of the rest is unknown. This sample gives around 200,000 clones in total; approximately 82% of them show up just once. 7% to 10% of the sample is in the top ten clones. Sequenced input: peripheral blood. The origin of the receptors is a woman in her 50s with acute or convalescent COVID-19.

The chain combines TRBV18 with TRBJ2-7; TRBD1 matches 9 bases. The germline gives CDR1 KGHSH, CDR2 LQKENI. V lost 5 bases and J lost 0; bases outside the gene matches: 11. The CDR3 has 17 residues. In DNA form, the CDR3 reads TGTGCCAGCTCATCCGACAGGGGGTACTCTAGCTCCTACGAGCAGTACTTC. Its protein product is CASSSDRGYSSSYEQYF.

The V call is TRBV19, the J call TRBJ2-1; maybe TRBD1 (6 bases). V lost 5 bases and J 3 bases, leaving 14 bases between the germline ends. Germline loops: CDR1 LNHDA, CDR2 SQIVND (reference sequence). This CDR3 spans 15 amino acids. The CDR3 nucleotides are TGTGCCAGTAGTCCAGGACAGTCCGACTACAATGAGCAGTTCTTC. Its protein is CASSPGQSDYNEQFF.

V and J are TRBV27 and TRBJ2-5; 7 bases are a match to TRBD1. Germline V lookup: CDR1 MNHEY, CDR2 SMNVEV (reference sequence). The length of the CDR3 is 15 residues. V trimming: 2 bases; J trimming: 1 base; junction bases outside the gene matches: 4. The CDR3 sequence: CASSLRTGAQETQYF. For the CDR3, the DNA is TGTGCCAGCAGTTTACGAACAGGGGCCCAAGAGACCCAGTACTTC.

CDR3 residues: CAWSVPRDGYTF. The CDR3 coding sequence is TGTGCCTGGAGTGTACCGAGGGATGGCTACACCTTC. The chain links TRBV30 to TRBJ1-2; D ambiguous. The V end lost 0 bases, the J end lost 6 bases, and 8 bases lay between the germline ends. The CDR3 loop spans 12 amino acids. Germline CDR1 and CDR2: GTSNPN and SVGIG (reference sequence).

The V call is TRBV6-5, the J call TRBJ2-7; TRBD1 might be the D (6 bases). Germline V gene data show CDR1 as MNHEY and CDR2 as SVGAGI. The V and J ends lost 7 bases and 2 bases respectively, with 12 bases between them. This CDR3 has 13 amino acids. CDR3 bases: TGTGCCAGCACTACCCAGGGGCCCTACGAGCAGTACTTC. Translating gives CASTTQGPYEQYF.

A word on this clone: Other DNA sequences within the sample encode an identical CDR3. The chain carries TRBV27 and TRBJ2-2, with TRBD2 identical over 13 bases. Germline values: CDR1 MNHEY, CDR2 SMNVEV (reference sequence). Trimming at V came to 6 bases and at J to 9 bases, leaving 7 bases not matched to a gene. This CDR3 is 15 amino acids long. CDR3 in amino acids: CASSPRTSGSRELFF. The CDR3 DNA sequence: TGTGCCAGCAGCCCTAGGACTAGCGGGAGCAGGGAGCTGTTTTTT.

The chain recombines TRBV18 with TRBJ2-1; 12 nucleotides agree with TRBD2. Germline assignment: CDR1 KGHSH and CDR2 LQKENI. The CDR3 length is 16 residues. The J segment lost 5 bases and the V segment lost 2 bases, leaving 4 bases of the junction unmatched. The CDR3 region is CASSPRTSGTDNEQFF. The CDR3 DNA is TGTGCCAGCTCACCAAGGACTAGCGGGACCGACAATGAGCAGTTCTTC.

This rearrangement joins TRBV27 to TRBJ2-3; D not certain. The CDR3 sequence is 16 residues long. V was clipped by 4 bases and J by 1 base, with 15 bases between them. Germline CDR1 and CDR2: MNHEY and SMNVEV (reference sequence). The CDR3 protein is CASSSSPPGGTDTQYF. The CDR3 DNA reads TGTGCCAGCAGTTCCTCCCCCCCGGGTGGCACAGATACGCAGTATTTT.

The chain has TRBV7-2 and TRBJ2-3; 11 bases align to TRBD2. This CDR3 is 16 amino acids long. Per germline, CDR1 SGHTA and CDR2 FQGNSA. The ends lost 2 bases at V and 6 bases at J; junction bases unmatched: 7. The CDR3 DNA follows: TGTGCCAGCAGCTTAACTAGCGGGAGCGGTGGGGATACGCAGTATTTT. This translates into CASSLTSGSGGDTQYF.

The CDR3 nucleotides are TGTGCCTGGAGTGTTAGGACGGGGAACACCATATATTTT. It is translated as CAWSVRTGNTIYF. The rearrangement joins TRBV30 to TRBJ1-3; no clear D gene. Trimming left V 0 bases short and J 7 bases short, with 10 bases between. Germline lookup yields CDR1 GTSNPN and CDR2 SVGIG (reference sequence). The length of the CDR3 is 13 residues.

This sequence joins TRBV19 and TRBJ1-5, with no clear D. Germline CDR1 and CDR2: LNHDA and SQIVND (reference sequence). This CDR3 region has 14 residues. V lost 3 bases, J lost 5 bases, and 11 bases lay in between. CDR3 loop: CASSMTGKDQPQHF. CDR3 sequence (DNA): TGTGCCAGTAGTATGACGGGGAAGGATCAGCCCCAGCATTTT.

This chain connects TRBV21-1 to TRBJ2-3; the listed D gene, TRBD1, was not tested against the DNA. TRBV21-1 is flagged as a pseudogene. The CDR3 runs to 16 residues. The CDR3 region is CASLRAGHRGADTQYF. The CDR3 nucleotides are TGTGCCAGCCTCAGAGCGGGTCACAGGGGGGCAGATACGCAGTATTTT.

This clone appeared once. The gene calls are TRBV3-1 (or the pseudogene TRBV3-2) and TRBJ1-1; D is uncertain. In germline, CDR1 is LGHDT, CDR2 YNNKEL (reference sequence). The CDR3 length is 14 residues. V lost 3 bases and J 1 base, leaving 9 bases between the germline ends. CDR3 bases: TGTGCCAGCAGCCAGAGGGCGGGGAACACTGAAGCTTTCTTT. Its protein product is CASSQRAGNTEAFF.

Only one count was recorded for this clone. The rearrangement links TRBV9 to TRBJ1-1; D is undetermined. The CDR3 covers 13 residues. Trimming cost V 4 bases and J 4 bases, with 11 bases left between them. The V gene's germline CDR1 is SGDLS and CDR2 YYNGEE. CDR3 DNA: TGTGCCAGCAGCCCCCTTTACGGCACTGAAGCTTTCTTT. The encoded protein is CASSPLYGTEAFF.

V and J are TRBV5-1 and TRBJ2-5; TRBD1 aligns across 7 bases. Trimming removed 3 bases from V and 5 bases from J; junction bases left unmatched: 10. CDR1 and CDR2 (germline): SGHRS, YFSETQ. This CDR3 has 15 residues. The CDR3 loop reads CASSSMRGGAETQYF. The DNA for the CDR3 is TGCGCCAGCAGCTCGATGCGAGGGGGCGCCGAGACCCAGTACTTC.

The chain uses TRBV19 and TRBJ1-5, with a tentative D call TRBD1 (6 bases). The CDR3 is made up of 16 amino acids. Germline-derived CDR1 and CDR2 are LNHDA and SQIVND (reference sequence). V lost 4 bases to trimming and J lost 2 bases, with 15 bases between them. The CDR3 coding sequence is TGTGCCAGTAGTACGATACAGGGACGGGGCAATCAGCCCCAGCATTTT. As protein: CASSTIQGRGNQPQHF. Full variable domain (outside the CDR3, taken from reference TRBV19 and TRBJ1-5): DGGITQSPKYLFRKEGQNVTLSCEQNLNHDAMYWYRQDPGQGLRLIYYSQIVNDFQKGDIAEGYSVSREKKESFPLTVTSAQKNPTAFYLCASSTIQGRGNQPQHFGDGTRLSIL.